Described below is a single T cell receptor (beta chain) sequence and its context. Its specificity is not known. This sample stems from a study of vaccination and CD4 T cells after COVID-19. Across the whole study: Sampling post-COVID took place a median about 95 days after diagnosis (range 35 to 161). Blood was drawn a median around 74 days post second dose, range 14 to 241.

As to time point: late sampling 161 to 241 days after vaccination in a few convalescent patients. Specified treatment: roughly 10-day PBMC culture with coronavirus spike peptide pools or control peptides (ViraFEST assay). Cultured CD4+ T cell DNA was sequenced using the Oncomine TCR Beta short-read assay. Genomic DNA was taken out of cultured CD4+ T cells by extraction. TCRdb analysed the PCR reads with MiXCR anew, one entry per CDR3 protein. The data contain fewer than 25,000 distinct CDR3 sequences, 30% to 40% of them singletons. Study-level findings and limits: Convalescent patients saw a median about 85% of their reactive clones show up only after vaccination.

The CDR3 is 13 residues long. V dropped 5 bases and J dropped 6; count of bases not matched to a gene: 3. Per germline, CDR1 DFQATT and CDR2 SNEGSKA (reference sequence). V and J are TRBV20-1 and TRBJ2-3; TRBD2 matches at 12 bases. The starting material was CD4+ T cells from blood, cultured in vitro, obtained about 7 months after SARS-CoV-2 vaccination. This TCR was recovered from a human donor who had recovered from COVID-19. CDR3 coding DNA: TGCAGTGCTCTAGCGGGGGGGCTCGATACGCAGTATTTT. Its translation: CSALAGGLDTQYF.